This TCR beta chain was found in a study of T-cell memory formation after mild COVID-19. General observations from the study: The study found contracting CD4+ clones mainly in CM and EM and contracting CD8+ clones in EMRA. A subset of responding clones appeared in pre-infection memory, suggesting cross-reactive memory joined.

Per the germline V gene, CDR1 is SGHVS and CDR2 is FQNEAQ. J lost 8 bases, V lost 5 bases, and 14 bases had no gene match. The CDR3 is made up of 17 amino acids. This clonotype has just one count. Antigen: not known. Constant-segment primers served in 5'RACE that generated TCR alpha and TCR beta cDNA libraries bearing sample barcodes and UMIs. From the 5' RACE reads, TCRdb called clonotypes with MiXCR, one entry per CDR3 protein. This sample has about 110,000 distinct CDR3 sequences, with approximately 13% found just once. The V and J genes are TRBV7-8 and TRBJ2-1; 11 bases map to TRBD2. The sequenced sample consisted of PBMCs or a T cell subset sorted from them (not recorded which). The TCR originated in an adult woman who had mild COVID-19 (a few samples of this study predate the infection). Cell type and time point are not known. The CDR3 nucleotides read TGTGCCAGCAGCCCCCGGGGTAGCGGGGGGGCCTTTGATGAGCAGTTCTTC. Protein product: CASSPRGSGGAFDEQFF.